This T cell receptor beta chain is from a study of vaccination effects on CD4 cells after COVID-19. Concerning this clone itself: No antigen is known for it.

Germline V CDR1 and CDR2: SGHAT, FQNNGV. V lost 7 bases, J lost 3 bases, and 17 bases stayed unmatched. The length of the CDR3 is 19 residues. Viral peptide pools were used in the ViraFEST assay to expand antigen-specific CD4+ T cells, and sequencing came afterward. When less than 11 days of culture had elapsed, CD4+ T cells were isolated. Among the vaccine recipients, none had a prior SARS-CoV-2 infection, and nucleocapsid antibodies were negative. Each culture well received a few million PBMC. These cells were then cultured in IMDM with roughly 9.8 IU/ml IL-2 and 7.5 to 10 ug/ml peptides. On day 3 and again on day 7, half the medium was replaced with IL-2 medium. TCRdb keeps only in-frame clones here, not all; method: immunoSEQ multiplex PCR. The sample contains 68,000 or so clones, 75% to 85% of which appear only once. Overall study findings and caveats: From healthy vaccinees, only 1 of 255 vaccine-induced clones also reacted to common cold coronaviruses.

Sequences were derived from CD4+ T cells from PBMCs cultured with SARS-CoV-2 spike peptides, sampled before COVID-19 vaccination. The TCR was taken from a human donor who received a COVID-19 vaccine. The chain joins TRBV11-2 to TRBJ1-5, with 11 bases matching TRBD1. The CDR3 region has the DNA TGTGCCAGCACTCAAGACCGGGACAGGGGGTATATTAACAATCAGCCCCAGCATTTT. Its translation: CASTQDRDRGYINNQPQHF.